This section outlines one TCR beta chain sequence together with its context. Antigen: not known. The data stem from a study of shared clonotypes between healthy human individuals. Findings and limits, study-wide: The generation probabilities recorded for non-shared clonotypes fell below those of clonotypes shared by all four donors. About 5% of naive CD4 clonotypes were common to a few donors.

Terminally differentiated effector memory CD45RA+ cells were excluded from the naive CD8 cells, which were CD45RO-negative and positively selected for CCR7. This table comes from immunoSEQ multiplex PCR, and its TCRdb copy is limited to in-frame clones, with some not included. The sample carries about 590,000 clones, around 95% recorded once. Sequences were obtained from naive CD8+ T cells sorted from blood. The source is a woman aged 25-40 years in good health.

Written as DNA, the CDR3 is TGTGCCAGCAGCTTGACCAGGGGGCTTGGAAACACCATATATTTT. The encoded protein is CASSLTRGLGNTIYF. The chain recombines TRBV5-6 with TRBJ1-3; 8 positions match TRBD1. The germline V gene has CDR1 SGHDT and CDR2 YYEEEE. With 1 base clipped from V and 3 bases from J, the junction kept 3 bases outside the gene matches. CDR3 length: 15 amino acids.